This entry is about one T cell receptor (beta chain). Its antigen is as yet unknown. Sequencing used immunoSEQ multiplex PCR; TCRdb keeps in-frame clones, though not all of them. The sample includes roughly 92,000 clones, 84% of them seen just once. This sample was taken from a study of radiation and T cells in renal cell carcinoma. V was trimmed by 4 bases and J by 4 bases, leaving 14 bases between them. CDR1 is MNHEY and CDR2 is SVGAGI in the germline V gene. The CDR3 runs to 15 residues. Findings and caveats of the study: In blood, top tumor clones expanded by 2 weeks, shrinking by 4.

As to time point: blood 4 weeks post-SBRT, at nephrectomy. As to treatment: 15 Gy SBRT to primary tumor, nephrectomy 4 weeks later. Nephrectomy followed 15 Gy stereotactic body radiation by 4 weeks. The tumor was a clear cell renal cell carcinoma. The chain recombines TRBV6-5 with TRBJ2-1, with a possible D match to TRBD1 (6 bases). The source was blood, collected from a patient whose treatment included radiotherapy and nephrectomy. The sequence was obtained from a man aged 60 to 69 with renal cell carcinoma. The CDR3 sequence: CASSSPGTSYNEQFF. The CDR3 DNA follows: TGTGCCAGCAGTTCCCCCGGGACATCTTACAATGAGCAGTTCTTC.